This TCR beta chain is drawn from a study of Ad26.COV2.S vaccination and SARS-CoV-2 variants. The table came from immunoSEQ multiplex PCR; TCRdb's copy has only in-frame clones and leaves some out. The data contain around 450,000 clones, around 90% of them singletons. Trimming shortened V by 3 bases and J by 3 bases, and 8 bases separated the two germline ends. CDR3 length: 13 amino acids. Germline V gives CDR1 MGHRA, CDR2 YSYEKL. Treatment meaning: some 20 received Ad26.COV2.S at low or high dose, single or two shots; about 5 received placebo; per-sample allocation not given. Sampling was performed 63 days after the first vaccine or placebo injection.

This clonotype originated in a person aged 18-65 years who received the Ad26.COV2.S COVID-19 vaccine or a placebo. The V gene is TRBV4-1, the J gene TRBJ2-5; possibly TRBD2 for D (6 bases). Source: peripheral blood, taken in a trial of Ad26.COV2.S vaccine versus placebo. CDR3 DNA: TGCGCCAGCAGCCATATAGCGGAAGAGACCCAGTACTTC. Its translation is CASSHIAEETQYF.